This TCR beta chain was captured in a study of response to subunit inactivated influenza vaccine. General study points: The study's authors posited that every seasonal influenza vaccination enlists few new T cells.

This clonotype came up a few times. What it binds is not known. TCRdb analysed the RT-PCR reads with MiXCR anew, one entry per CDR3 protein. The table has roughly 500,000 distinct CDR3 sequences, more than 15% seen once; the top ten hold less than 4%. From germline, CDR1 is SQVTM and CDR2 ANQGSEA. The CDR3 length is 15 residues. V was trimmed by 4 bases and J by 5 bases, leaving 18 bases between them. The TCR was taken from a man in his fifties or sixties who received an inactivated influenza vaccine. The sequences come from CD4+ T cells sorted from PBMCs, collected around 25 months after vaccination. The rearrangement uses TRBV29-1 and TRBJ2-4; D is unresolved. As DNA, the CDR3 is TGCAGCGTTGCGACGGCCGATAGCCGGGAAAACATTCAGTACTTC. It codes for CSVATADSRENIQYF.